A selection of T cell receptor beta chains follows, all from one sample in a study of T cell responses to AZD1222 COVID-19 vaccine. Sequencing was performed with immunoSEQ multiplex PCR; in TCRdb, only in-frame clones are kept and a portion is missing. The data contain tens of thousands of clones, around nine tenths of them singletons. Here the sequenced sample was peripheral blood, taken on day 0 of AZD1222 vaccination. The receptor source for this set is an adult in good health. Each CDR3 is given with its conserved first and last residue. The D gene is left open where the match is weak. The size entry is marked missing in some rows and otherwise reads once, few, many or a size class.

V gene	D gene	clone size	J gene	CDR3 protein	CDR3 DNA
TRBV27	TRBD1	-	TRBJ1-3	CASSSRQGRNTIYF	TGTGCCAGCAGTTCCAGACAGGGACGAAACACCATATATTTT
TRBV4-1	-	-	TRBJ2-7	CASSQPQQGRYEQYF	TGCGCCAGCAGCCAGCCTCAACAGGGTCGCTACGAGCAGTACTTC
TRBV9	TRBD1	-	TRBJ2-7	CASSVRQGEQYF	TGTGCCAGCAGCGTGAGACAGGGCGAGCAGTACTTC
TRBV7-2	-	-	TRBJ2-7	CASSLGRTYEQYF	TGTGCCAGCAGCTTAGGACGGACCTACGAGCAGTACTTC
TRBV12-3/TRBV12-4	-	-	TRBJ1-1	CASTLRGAEAFF	TGTGCCAGCACCCTCAGAGGGGCAGAAGCTTTCTTT
TRBV19	-	-	TRBJ1-5	CASSLQTGYSNQPQHF	TGTGCCAGTAGTCTTCAGACAGGTTATAGCAATCAGCCCCAGCATTTT
TRBV12-3/TRBV12-4	-	once	TRBJ1-3	CASSGWVGNTIYF	TGTGCCAGCAGCGGGTGGGTTGGAAACACCATATATTTT
TRBV10-1	TRBD2	-	TRBJ2-7	CASSESGLANEQYF	TGCGCCAGCAGTGAGTCGGGACTAGCTAACGAGCAGTACTTC
TRBV20-1	TRBD1	-	TRBJ2-3	CSASMGQGTDTQYF	TGCAGTGCTAGTATGGGACAGGGCACAGATACGCAGTATTTT
TRBV10-3	-	-	TRBJ2-1	CAISEPFHNEQFF	TGTGCCATCAGTGAGCCATTCCACAATGAGCAGTTCTTC
TRBV28	-	-	TRBJ1-6	CASSPRASSYNSPLHF	TGTGCCAGCAGTCCCCGGGCTAGCTCCTATAATTCACCCCTCCACTTT
TRBV28	TRBD1	-	TRBJ1-1	CASSAPTGVQSNAEAFF	TGTGCCAGCAGTGCGCCGACAGGGGTTCAAAGCAACGCTGAAGCTTTCTTT
TRBV5-1	-	-	TRBJ2-5	CASSSSSGGRGETQYF	TGCGCCAGCAGCTCCAGCTCCGGGGGGCGGGGAGAGACCCAGTACTTC
TRBV19	-	-	TRBJ2-1	CASSIGGVGSSYNEQFF	TGTGCCAGTAGTATCGGCGGGGTGGGGAGCTCCTACAATGAGCAGTTCTTC
TRBV5-6	TRBD2	-	TRBJ2-5	CASSLGFRLAGVLETQYF	TGTGCCAGCAGCTTGGGATTTAGACTAGCGGGCGTCTTGGAGACCCAGTACTTC
TRBV7-6	-	-	TRBJ2-1	CASSLEGGTLNEQFF	TGTGCCAGCAGCTTAGAAGGAGGGACCCTCAATGAGCAGTTCTTC
TRBV7-2	TRBD1	-	TRBJ1-1	CASSNGDRVSRTEAFF	TGTGCCAGCAGTAACGGAGACAGGGTATCGAGGACTGAAGCTTTCTTT
TRBV7-9	-	-	TRBJ1-5	CASSTYSNQPQHF	TGTGCCAGCAGCACATATAGCAATCAGCCCCAGCATTTT
TRBV29-1	TRBD1	few	TRBJ1-1	CSAKGQGGTEAFF	TGCAGCGCAAAAGGACAGGGTGGCACTGAAGCTTTCTTT
TRBV5-1	TRBD2	-	TRBJ2-7	CASRGGGSYEQYF	TGCGCCAGCAGGGGCGGGGGCTCCTACGAGCAGTACTTC
TRBV6-1	-	-	TRBJ2-4	CASSERAPRDGVAKNIQYF	TGTGCCAGCAGTGAAAGAGCTCCCAGGGACGGGGTAGCCAAAAACATTCAGTACTTC
TRBV6-1	-	once	TRBJ1-4	CASSESSREVPNEKLFF	TGTGCCAGCAGTGAATCGAGCAGGGAGGTTCCTAATGAAAAACTGTTTTTT